This T cell receptor beta chain is from a study of T cells in narcolepsy. Turning to the study itself: Enrolled donors included narcolepsy type 1 or type 2 patients and healthy controls.

The germline CDR1 and CDR2 sequences are SQVTM and ANQGSEA. Trimming cost V 1 base and J 8 bases, with 21 bases left between them. This CDR3 region has 16 residues. Study results and limitations: No autoreactive T cell clone sequences appeared in some memory CD4+ repertoires. Autoreactive clonotypes reportedly recurred in blood of same and different patients, not controls. Autoreactive HCRT-specific and TRIB2-specific clonotypes were marked in same-patient CSF-versus-blood CD4+ comparisons.

About this clone itself: The antigen is not known.

The table came from immunoSEQ multiplex PCR; TCRdb's copy has only in-frame clones and leaves some out. The sample carries around 27,000 clones, approximately 83% recorded once. The chain links TRBV29-1 to TRBJ2-1, with no clear D. What was sequenced was CD45RA- memory CD4+ T cells from PBMCs. This TCR derives from a human donor with narcolepsy. The CDR3 here is CSVEAPRAPRSYEQFF. The CDR3, as DNA: TGCAGCGTTGAAGCGCCCCGGGCCCCTAGAAGCTATGAGCAGTTCTTC.